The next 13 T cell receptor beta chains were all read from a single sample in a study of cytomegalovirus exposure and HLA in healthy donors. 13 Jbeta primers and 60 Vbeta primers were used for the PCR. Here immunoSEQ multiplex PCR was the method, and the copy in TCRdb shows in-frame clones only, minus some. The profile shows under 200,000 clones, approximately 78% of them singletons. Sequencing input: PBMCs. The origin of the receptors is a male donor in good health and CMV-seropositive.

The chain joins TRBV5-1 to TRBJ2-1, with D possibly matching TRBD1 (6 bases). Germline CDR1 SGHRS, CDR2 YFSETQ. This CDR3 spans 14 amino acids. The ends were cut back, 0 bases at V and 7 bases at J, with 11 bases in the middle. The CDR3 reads CASSLDRARNEQFF. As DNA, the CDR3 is TGCGCCAGCAGCTTGGACAGGGCGAGGAATGAGCAGTTCTTC.

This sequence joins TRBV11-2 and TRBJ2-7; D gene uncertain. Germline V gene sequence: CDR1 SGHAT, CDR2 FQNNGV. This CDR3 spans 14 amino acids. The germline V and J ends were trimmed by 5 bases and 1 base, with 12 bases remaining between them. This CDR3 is CASSSQGGSYEQYF. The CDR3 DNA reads TGTGCCAGCAGCAGCCAAGGCGGATCCTACGAGCAGTACTTC.

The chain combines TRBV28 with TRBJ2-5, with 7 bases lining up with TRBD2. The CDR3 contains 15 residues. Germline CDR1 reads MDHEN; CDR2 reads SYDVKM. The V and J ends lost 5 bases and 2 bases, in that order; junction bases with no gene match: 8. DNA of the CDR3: TGTGCCAGCAGTCCTTCTAGCGGAGGGCAAGAGACCCAGTACTTC. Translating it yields CASSPSSGGQETQYF.

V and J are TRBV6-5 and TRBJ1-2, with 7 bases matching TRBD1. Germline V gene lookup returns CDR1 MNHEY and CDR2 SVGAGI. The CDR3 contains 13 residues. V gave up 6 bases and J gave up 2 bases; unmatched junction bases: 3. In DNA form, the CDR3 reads TGTGCCAGCAGGAGGGACAGAAACTATGGCTACACCTTC. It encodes CASRRDRNYGYTF.

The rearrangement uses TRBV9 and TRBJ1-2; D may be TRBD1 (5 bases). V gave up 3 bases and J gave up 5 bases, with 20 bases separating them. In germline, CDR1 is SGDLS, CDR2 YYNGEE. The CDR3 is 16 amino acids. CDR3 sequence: CASSEFNTGTEYGYTF. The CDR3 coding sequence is TGTGCCAGCAGCGAATTCAATACCGGGACTGAATATGGCTACACCTTC.

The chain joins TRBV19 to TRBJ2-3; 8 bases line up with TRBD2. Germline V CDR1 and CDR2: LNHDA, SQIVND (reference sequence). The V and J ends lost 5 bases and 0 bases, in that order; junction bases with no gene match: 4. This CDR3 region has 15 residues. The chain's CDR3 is CASSGAGASTDTQYF. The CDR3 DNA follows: TGTGCCAGTAGTGGAGCGGGGGCCAGCACAGATACGCAGTATTTT.

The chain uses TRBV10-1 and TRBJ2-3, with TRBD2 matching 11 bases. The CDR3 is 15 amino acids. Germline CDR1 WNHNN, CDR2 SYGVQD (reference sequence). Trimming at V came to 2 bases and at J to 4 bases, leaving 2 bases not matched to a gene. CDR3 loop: CASSELAGGSDTQYF. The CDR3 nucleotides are TGCGCCAGCAGTGAGCTAGCGGGAGGTTCAGATACGCAGTATTTT.

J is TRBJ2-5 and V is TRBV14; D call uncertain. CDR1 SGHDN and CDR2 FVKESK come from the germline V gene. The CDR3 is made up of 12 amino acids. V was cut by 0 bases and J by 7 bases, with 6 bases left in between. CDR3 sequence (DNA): TGTGCCAGCAGCCAAGATTACGGGACCCAGTACTTC. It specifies CASSQDYGTQYF.

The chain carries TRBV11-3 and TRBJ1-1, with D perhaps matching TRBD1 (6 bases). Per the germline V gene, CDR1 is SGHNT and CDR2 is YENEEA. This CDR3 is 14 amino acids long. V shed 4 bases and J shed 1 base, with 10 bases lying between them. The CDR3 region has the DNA TGTGCCAGCAGCTCTGGACAGACGAACACTGAAGCTTTCTTT. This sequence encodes CASSSGQTNTEAFF.

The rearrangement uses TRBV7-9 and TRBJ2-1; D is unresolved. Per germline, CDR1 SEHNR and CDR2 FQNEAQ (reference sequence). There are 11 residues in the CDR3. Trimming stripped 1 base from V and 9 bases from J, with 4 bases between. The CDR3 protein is CASSLVGEQFF. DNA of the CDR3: TGTGCCAGCAGCTTAGTCGGTGAGCAGTTCTTC.

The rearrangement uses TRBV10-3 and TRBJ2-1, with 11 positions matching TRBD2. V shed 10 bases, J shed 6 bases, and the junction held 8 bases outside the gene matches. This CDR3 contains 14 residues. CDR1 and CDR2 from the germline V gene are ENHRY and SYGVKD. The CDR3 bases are TGTGCCACGTCAGGGACTAGCGGACCCAATGAGCAGTTCTTC. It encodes CATSGTSGPNEQFF.

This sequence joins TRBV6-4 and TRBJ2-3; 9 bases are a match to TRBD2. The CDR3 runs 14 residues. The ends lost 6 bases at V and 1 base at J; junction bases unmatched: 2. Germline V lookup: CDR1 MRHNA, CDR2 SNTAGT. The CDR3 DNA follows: TGTGCCAGCAGCTCTAGCGGGGGCACAGATACGCAGTATTTT. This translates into CASSSSGGTDTQYF.

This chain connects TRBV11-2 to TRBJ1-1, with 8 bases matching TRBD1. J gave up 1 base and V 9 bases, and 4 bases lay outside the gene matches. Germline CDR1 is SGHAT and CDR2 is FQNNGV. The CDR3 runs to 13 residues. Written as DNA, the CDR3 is TGTGCCAGTGCCAGGGGGCGGAACACTGAAGCTTTCTTT. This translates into CASARGRNTEAFF.